This entry lists 17 T cell receptor beta chains sequenced from one sample in a study of blood T cell repertoires in COVID-19. Method: immunoSEQ multiplex PCR; TCRdb's copy keeps in-frame clones and lacks some. The data hold approximately 150,000 clones, with approximately 75% observed a single time. Sequencing used peripheral blood. The receptors stem from a human donor in a cohort sampled during active COVID-19.

The V gene is TRBV13, the J gene TRBJ2-7, with a weak D call TRBD1 (5 bases). Trimming pared 5 bases from V and 3 bases from J, leaving 23 bases between. This CDR3 has 17 amino acids. CDR1 and CDR2 (germline): PRHDT, FYEKMQ (reference sequence). In nucleotides, the CDR3 is TGTGCCAGCAGCCACCACCTGGGGCGAGGCTTGCTCTACGAGCAGTACTTC. It is translated as CASSHHLGRGLLYEQYF.

This clone has just a few counts. The CDR3 DNA sequence: TGTGCCACCGGCCCGGGAGCTAACTATGGCTACACCTTC. Translating gives CATGPGANYGYTF. The chain joins TRBV10-3 to TRBJ1-2; D not resolved. This CDR3 spans 13 amino acids. CDR1 is ENHRY and CDR2 is SYGVKD in the germline V gene. The ends were cut back, 10 bases at V and 0 bases at J, with 12 bases in the middle.

The chain links TRBV19 to TRBJ1-1, with D unresolved. The CDR3 spans 15 residues. Trimming took 6 bases from V and 0 from J, leaving 14 bases between them. Germline lookup yields CDR1 LNHDA and CDR2 SQIVND (reference sequence). The CDR3 loop reads CASRDQGRMNTEAFF. The CDR3 DNA is TGTGCCAGTAGGGATCAAGGGAGGATGAACACTGAAGCTTTCTTT.

The chain is built from TRBV9 and TRBJ2-7, with D unclear. CDR3 length equals 15 residues. V dropped 2 bases and J dropped 5 bases, with 17 bases sitting between them. Germline V gives CDR1 SGDLS, CDR2 YYNGEE. CDR3 protein: CASSVGPTQADEQYF. CDR3 coding DNA: TGTGCCAGCAGCGTTGGGCCCACCCAAGCCGACGAGCAGTACTTC.

The sample holds a few counts of this clone. The chain joins TRBV19 to TRBJ1-1; D not certain. The V gene's germline CDR1 is LNHDA and CDR2 SQIVND (reference sequence). V lost 6 bases to trimming and J lost 2 bases, with 13 bases between them. The CDR3 contains 14 residues. CDR3 protein: CASRLTTTNTEAFF. For the CDR3, the DNA is TGTGCCAGTAGGCTGACAACGACCAACACTGAAGCTTTCTTT. The variable domain in full, completed from reference TRBV19 and TRBJ1-1, reads DGGITQSPKYLFRKEGQNVTLSCEQNLNHDAMYWYRQDPGQGLRLIYYSQIVNDFQKGDIAEGYSVSREKKESFPLTVTSAQKNPTAFYLCASRLTTTNTEAFFGQGTRLTVV.

This clone was seen a handful of times. The V and J genes are TRBV9 and TRBJ2-5; tentatively, D is TRBD1 (5 bases). In germline, CDR1 is SGDLS, CDR2 YYNGEE. Trimming removed 2 bases at V and 4 bases at J, with 18 bases between. This CDR3 is built from 16 residues. CDR3 nucleotide sequence: TGTGCCAGCAGCGTCGGCCCCGACACAGGTGCAGAGACCCAGTACTTC. Translated: CASSVGPDTGAETQYF. The variable domain in full, completed from reference TRBV9 and TRBJ2-5, reads DSGVTQTPKHLITATGQRVTLRCSPRSGDLSVYWYQQSLDQGLQFLIQYYNGEERAKGNILERFSAQQFPDLHSELNLSSLELGDSALYFCASSVGPDTGAETQYFGPGTRLLVL.

The chain couples TRBV27 to TRBJ2-7; D is unclear. Trimming cost V 0 bases and J 0 bases, with 9 bases left between them. The V gene's germline CDR1 is MNHEY and CDR2 SMNVEV (reference sequence). CDR3 length equals 15 residues. The CDR3 DNA sequence: TGTGCCAGCAGTTTATCTTGGAGTAGCTCCTACGAGCAGTACTTC. This codes for CASSLSWSSSYEQYF.

V usage is TRBV9 and J usage is TRBJ1-1; 7 bases are a match to TRBD1. CDR1 SGDLS and CDR2 YYNGEE come from the germline V gene. The CDR3 extends over 16 amino acids. The J segment lost 4 bases and the V segment lost 4 bases, leaving 13 bases of the junction unmatched. CDR3 amino acids: CASSPATGAGGTEAFF. CDR3 coding DNA: TGTGCCAGCAGCCCGGCGACAGGCGCAGGGGGCACTGAAGCTTTCTTT.

The chain employs TRBV10-1 and TRBJ2-3; TRBD2 agrees at 12 bases. J was trimmed by 3 bases and V by 3 bases; bases with no gene match: 10. The CDR3 has 18 residues. CDR1 is WNHNN, CDR2 SYGVQD, per germline (reference sequence). CDR3 in amino acids: CASSDDPTTSGSTDTQYF. The CDR3 bases are TGCGCCAGCAGTGACGACCCCACGACTAGCGGGAGTACAGATACGCAGTATTTT.

V is TRBV6-2 or TRBV6-3 and J is TRBJ2-7, with TRBD2 matching 9 bases. Germline CDR1 and CDR2: MNHEY and SVGEGT. The CDR3 has 15 amino acids. Trimming took 7 bases from V and 2 from J; bases not matched to a gene: 9. CDR3 region: CASTPGIAGAYEQYF. The CDR3 nucleotides read TGTGCCAGCACCCCAGGGATAGCGGGAGCCTACGAGCAGTACTTC.

J is TRBJ1-2 and V is TRBV14; 9 bases fit TRBD1. The CDR3 is made up of 14 amino acids. V lost 0 bases to trimming and J lost 7 bases; unmatched junction nucleotides: 3. CDR1 is SGHDN, CDR2 FVKESK, per germline. CDR3 protein: CASSQDQDRGGYTF. CDR3 DNA: TGTGCCAGCAGCCAAGATCAGGACAGGGGTGGCTACACCTTC. The full variable domain, its missing parts supplied by reference TRBV14 and TRBJ1-2, is EAGVTQFPSHSVIEKGQTVTLRCDPISGHDNLYWYRRVMGKEIKFLLHFVKESKQDESGMPNNRFLAERTGGTYSTLKVQPAELEDSGVYFCASSQDQDRGGYTFGSGTRLTVV.

There are a few counts of this clone. The chain uses TRBV4-3 and TRBJ2-1; TRBD2 aligns across 10 bases. The CDR3 contains 15 residues. The germline gives CDR1 LGHNA, CDR2 YSLEER. V was clipped by 1 base and J by 4 bases; unmatched bases: 1. This CDR3 is CASSQVSGRYNEQFF. In DNA, the CDR3 is TGCGCCAGCAGCCAAGTTAGCGGGAGGTACAATGAGCAGTTCTTC.

V and J are TRBV19 and TRBJ2-5, with a possible D match to TRBD2 (6 bases). Germline V gene lookup returns CDR1 LNHDA and CDR2 SQIVND (reference sequence). This CDR3 is 13 amino acids long. V shed 8 bases and J shed 7 bases, with 17 bases lying between them. The CDR3 DNA follows: TGTGCCAGTGCCACAAAGGTGGGGGGGACCCAGTACTTC. Its protein is CASATKVGGTQYF. The whole variable domain, filled in from reference TRBV19 and TRBJ2-5, reads DGGITQSPKYLFRKEGQNVTLSCEQNLNHDAMYWYRQDPGQGLRLIYYSQIVNDFQKGDIAEGYSVSREKKESFPLTVTSAQKNPTAFYLCASATKVGGTQYFGPGTRLLVL.

This chain joins TRBV25-1 and TRBJ1-6; 7 bases align to TRBD1. Germline V CDR1 and CDR2: MGHDK, SYGVNS. J was trimmed by 7 bases and V by 7 bases; bases with no gene match: 4. The CDR3 runs to 13 residues. CDR3 residues: CASTGQANSPLHF. The CDR3 DNA is TGTGCCAGCACCGGACAGGCGAATTCACCCCTCCACTTT.

The V and J genes are TRBV7-8 and TRBJ2-7, with 9 bases lining up with TRBD1. This CDR3 region has 16 residues. The V gene end was trimmed by 2 bases and the J gene end by 0 bases; junction bases not matched to a gene: 5. The germline gives CDR1 SGHVS, CDR2 FQNEAQ. The CDR3 DNA is TGTGCCAGCAGCTTATTTGGGACAGGGAGCTCCTACGAGCAGTACTTC. Translated, it gives CASSLFGTGSSYEQYF.

This chain links TRBV29-1 with TRBJ2-7, with TRBD1 identical over 7 bases. Germline lookup yields CDR1 SQVTM and CDR2 ANQGSEA. V dropped 6 bases and J dropped 6; count of bases not matched to a gene: 8. The CDR3 is 12 residues long. The CDR3 protein is CSVNRDSPEQYF. The CDR3 region has the DNA TGCAGCGTCAACCGGGACAGCCCCGAGCAGTACTTC.

The chain combines TRBV30 with TRBJ1-1; tentative D call: TRBD1 (6 bases). Between the trimmed V and J ends, which lost 1 base and 3 bases, there was a span of 15 bases. Germline V CDR1 and CDR2: GTSNPN, SVGIG (reference sequence). The CDR3 runs 15 residues. Written as DNA, the CDR3 is TGTGCCTGGAGTGCTACCGGGACATTTGACACTGAAGCTTTCTTT. Translated: CAWSATGTFDTEAFF.